The present entry profiles one T cell receptor beta chain with its context. This clonotype was observed a handful of times. The specificity of this receptor is unknown. No quality values exist for individual bases; no much larger clone is one base distant. TCR beta CDR3 regions were amplified from RNA transcripts. For the first round of RT-PCR on the TCR CDR3, the HTBI primer set was used together with the Qiagen OneStep RT-PCR kit. Libraries were constructed in a second round of multiplex PCR, after which size selection and purification were carried out. Paired-end sequencing of the libraries was performed with 100 bp reads on an Illumina HiSeq2000. The published analysis was carried out like this. Raw data were processed with SOAPnuke, discarding reads with adapters, uncalled bases, mean Phred below 15, or no exact constant-primer or identifier match. High-quality paired reads were merged using COPE v1.2.5, and each unique nucleotide sequence was defined as a clonotype. Clonotypes were aligned to IMGT TRBV, TRBD and TRBJ reference segments using MiTCR v1.1. The analysis was restricted to V-J combinations with a frequency above 0.0001, which together covered 99.2% of the repertoires. A TCS score was defined as the ratio between F50 (clonal expansion) and ExV (chaos), using BLOSUM62-based TCRdist between CDR3 peptides within each V-J. Welch's t-statistics and random forest reduced 450 to 600 V-J features to under 15, which were used in a naive Bayes classifier (R e1071). The raw public data were reprocessed by TCRdb itself: fastp quality trimming at Q25, MiXCR clonotype calling, in-frame beta chains only. Rows are combined by CDR3 protein, so each entry shows the most common genes and DNA. The V and J calls were determined by TCRdb, not by the authors. The sample table holds 550,000 to 800,000 distinct CDR3 sequences, of which roughly a sixth were seen once. The ten largest clones take up roughly 16% of the sample.

This record belongs to a study of T cells in Graves' hyperthyroidism and ophthalmopathy (dated by TCRdb to about 2019). A note on the overall study: Peripheral blood was collected at initial diagnosis, before any treatment. To identify distinguishing TCR V-J signatures, a discovery cohort of 90 to 100 patients was used, comprising 40 to 45 with Graves' ophthalmopathy and 57 with stable Graves' hyperthyroidism. An independent validation cohort of under 20 hyperthyroidism patients and some 15 patients who later progressed to ophthalmopathy tested prospective prediction of ophthalmopathy. The approximately 97 discovery patients were randomly divided into training and test sets at a 7:3 ratio. In addition, the study compared T-cell repertoires in thyroid tissue and in blood from roughly 6 Graves' hyperthyroidism patients. Following sampling, methimazole starting at 30 mg daily was given to hyperthyroidism patients, and high-dose intravenous methylprednisolone was given to ophthalmopathy patients. The paper describes TCR Vbeta CDR3 sequencing of around 140 peripheral blood samples, made up of about 41 ophthalmopathy patients, roughly 72 hyperthyroidism patients and roughly 17 progressor patients. General findings and caveats noted by the study authors: During validation, the model predicted progression to ophthalmopathy a median of approximately six months ahead of onset, with more than 55% sensitivity and roughly 72% specificity. In cross-validation, a model built on a 13 V-J signature told ophthalmopathy apart from stable hyperthyroidism with roughly 87% sensitivity and around 81% specificity, and in testing the same model reached 80%/75%. Most expanded thyroid clonotypes (frequency above 0.001) were also detected in blood, a finding suggesting that blood repertoires may reflect thyroid immune responses. No statistical method was used to fix the sample size in advance, and group allocation was not hidden from the investigators.

A patient counted as having stable Graves' hyperthyroidism if no progression to ophthalmopathy occurred over 18 months of follow-up. Hyperthyroidism patients were newly diagnosed, had a disease duration of under 2 months, and were aged 18 to 65 years. The study excluded patients with uncontrolled infections, other autoimmune diseases, pregnancy or lactation. Clinical symptoms, serum thyroxine and TRAb, thyroid ultrasound, and orbital computed tomography formed the basis for the diagnoses. Ficoll-Paque density gradient centrifugation was used to isolate PBMCs from 8.5 to 10 ml of fresh peripheral blood. Total RNA was extracted using Trizol reagent, and RNA quality was assessed on an Agilent 2100 Bioanalyzer. Sequencing was performed on blood. This receptor was identified in a man aged 50-60 years with Graves' hyperthyroidism.

The CDR3 sequence is CASSFRTGADTQYF. The nucleotides read TGTGCCAGCAGTTTCCGTACAGGGGCAGATACGCAGTATTTT. The chain is encoded by TRBV28 joined to TRBJ2-3, with TRBD1 matching 7 junction bases. CDR1 and CDR2, looked up from the germline V gene, are MDHEN and SYDVKM. The CDR3 has 14 amino acids, counting the end cysteine and phenylalanine. Of the read, only the CDR3 DNA is kept; its 42 bases are in frame from base 1. Ends trimmed: V by 3 bases, J by 4 bases; bases unmatched to a gene: 4.